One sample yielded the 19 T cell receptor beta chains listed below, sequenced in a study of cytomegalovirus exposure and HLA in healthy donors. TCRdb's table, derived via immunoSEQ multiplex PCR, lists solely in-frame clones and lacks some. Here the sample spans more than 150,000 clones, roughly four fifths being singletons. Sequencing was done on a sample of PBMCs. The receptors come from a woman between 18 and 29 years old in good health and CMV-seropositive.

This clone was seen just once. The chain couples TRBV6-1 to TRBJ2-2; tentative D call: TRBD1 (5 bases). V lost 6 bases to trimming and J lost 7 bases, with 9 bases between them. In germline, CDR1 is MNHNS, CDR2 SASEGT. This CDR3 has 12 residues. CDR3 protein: CASRLGDGELFF. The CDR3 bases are TGTGCCAGCAGGCTAGGGGACGGGGAGCTGTTTTTT.

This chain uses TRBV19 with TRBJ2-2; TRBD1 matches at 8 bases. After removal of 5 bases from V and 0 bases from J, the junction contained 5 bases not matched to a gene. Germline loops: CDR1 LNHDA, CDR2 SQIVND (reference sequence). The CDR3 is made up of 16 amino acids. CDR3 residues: CASSVLQGANTGELFF. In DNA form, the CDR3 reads TGTGCCAGTAGTGTATTACAGGGGGCGAACACCGGGGAGCTGTTTTTT.

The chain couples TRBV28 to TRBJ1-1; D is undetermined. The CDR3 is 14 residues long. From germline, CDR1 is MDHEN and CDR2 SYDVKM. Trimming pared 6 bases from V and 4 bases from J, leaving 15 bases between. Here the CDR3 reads CASSLPDSGTEAFF. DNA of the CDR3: TGTGCCAGCAGCCTCCCAGACTCCGGCACTGAAGCTTTCTTT. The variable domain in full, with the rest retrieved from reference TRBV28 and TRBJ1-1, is DVKVTQSSRYLVKRTGEKVFLECVQDMDHENMFWYRQDPGLGLRLIYFSYDVKMKEKGDIPEGYSVSREKKERFSLILESASTNQTSMYLCASSLPDSGTEAFFGQGTRLTVV.

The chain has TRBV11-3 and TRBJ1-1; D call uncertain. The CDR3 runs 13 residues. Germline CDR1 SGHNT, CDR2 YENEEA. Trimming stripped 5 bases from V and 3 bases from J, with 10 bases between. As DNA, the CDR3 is TGTGCCAGCAGCGAGGGAATGGACACTGAAGCTTTCTTT. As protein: CASSEGMDTEAFF.

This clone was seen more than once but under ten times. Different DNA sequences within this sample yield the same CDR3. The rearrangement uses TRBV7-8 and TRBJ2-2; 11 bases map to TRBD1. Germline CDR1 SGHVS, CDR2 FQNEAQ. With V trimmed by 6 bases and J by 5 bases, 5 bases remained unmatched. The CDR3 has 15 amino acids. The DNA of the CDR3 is TGTGCCAGCAGTTCCGGGACAGGGGGAACCGGGGAGCTGTTTTTT. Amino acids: CASSSGTGGTGELFF.

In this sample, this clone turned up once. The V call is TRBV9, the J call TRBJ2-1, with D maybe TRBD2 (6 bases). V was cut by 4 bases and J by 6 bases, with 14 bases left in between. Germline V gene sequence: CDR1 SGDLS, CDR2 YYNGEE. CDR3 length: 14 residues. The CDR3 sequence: CASSPTGDRNEQFF. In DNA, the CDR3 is TGTGCCAGCAGCCCTACGGGGGACCGCAATGAGCAGTTCTTC.

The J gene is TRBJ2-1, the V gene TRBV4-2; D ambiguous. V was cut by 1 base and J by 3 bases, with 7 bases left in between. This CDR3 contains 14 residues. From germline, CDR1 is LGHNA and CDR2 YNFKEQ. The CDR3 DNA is TGTGCCAGCAGCCAAGTGGCTCTCTACAATGAGCAGTTCTTC. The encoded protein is CASSQVALYNEQFF.

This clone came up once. The CDR3: CASTTGYGYTF. The CDR3 DNA reads as TGTGCCAGCACCACAGGGTATGGCTACACCTTC. The rearrangement joins TRBV6-1 to TRBJ1-2, with D possibly being TRBD1 (6 bases). V shed 7 bases and J shed 5 bases, with 8 bases lying between them. In germline, CDR1 is MNHNS, CDR2 SASEGT. The length of the CDR3 is 11 residues.

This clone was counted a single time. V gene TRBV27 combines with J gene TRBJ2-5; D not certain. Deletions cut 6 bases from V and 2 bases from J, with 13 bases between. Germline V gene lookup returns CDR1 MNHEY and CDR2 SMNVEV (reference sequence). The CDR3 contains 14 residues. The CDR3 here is CASRKSNLQETQYF. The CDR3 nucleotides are TGTGCCAGCAGAAAGTCGAACTTACAAGAGACCCAGTACTTC.

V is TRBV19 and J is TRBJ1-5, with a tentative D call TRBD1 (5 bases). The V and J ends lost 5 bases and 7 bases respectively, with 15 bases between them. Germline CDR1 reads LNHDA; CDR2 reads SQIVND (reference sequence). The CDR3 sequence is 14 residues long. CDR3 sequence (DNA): TGTGCCAGTAGTCTCCGTGCAGGGTACCAGCCCCAGCATTTT. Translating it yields CASSLRAGYQPQHF. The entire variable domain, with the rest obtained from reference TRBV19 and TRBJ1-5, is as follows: DGGITQSPKYLFRKEGQNVTLSCEQNLNHDAMYWYRQDPGQGLRLIYYSQIVNDFQKGDIAEGYSVSREKKESFPLTVTSAQKNPTAFYLCASSLRAGYQPQHFGDGTRLSIL.

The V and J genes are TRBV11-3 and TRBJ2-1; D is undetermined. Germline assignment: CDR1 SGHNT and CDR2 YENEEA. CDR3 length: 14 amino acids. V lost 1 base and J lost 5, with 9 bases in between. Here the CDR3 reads CASSLAPGNNEQFF. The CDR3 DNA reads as TGTGCCAGCAGCTTAGCGCCCGGTAACAATGAGCAGTTCTTC.

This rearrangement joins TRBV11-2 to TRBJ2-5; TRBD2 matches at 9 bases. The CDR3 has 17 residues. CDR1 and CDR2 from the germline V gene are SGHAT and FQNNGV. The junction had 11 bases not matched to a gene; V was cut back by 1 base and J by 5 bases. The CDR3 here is CASSLVPSGVDMETQYF. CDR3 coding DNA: TGTGCCAGCAGCTTAGTTCCTAGCGGGGTCGATATGGAGACCCAGTACTTC. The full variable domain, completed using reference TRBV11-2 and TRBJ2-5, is EAGVAQSPRYKIIEKRQSVAFWCNPISGHATLYWYQQILGQGPKLLIQFQNNGVVDDSQLPKDRFSAERLKGVDSTLKIQPAKLEDSAVYLCASSLVPSGVDMETQYFGPGTRLLVL.

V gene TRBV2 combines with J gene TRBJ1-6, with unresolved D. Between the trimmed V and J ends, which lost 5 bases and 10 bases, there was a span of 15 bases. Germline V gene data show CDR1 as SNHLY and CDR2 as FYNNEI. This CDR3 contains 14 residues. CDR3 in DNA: TGTGCCAGCAGTCCCCTACGAGGTGACTCACCCCTCCACTTT. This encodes CASSPLRGDSPLHF.

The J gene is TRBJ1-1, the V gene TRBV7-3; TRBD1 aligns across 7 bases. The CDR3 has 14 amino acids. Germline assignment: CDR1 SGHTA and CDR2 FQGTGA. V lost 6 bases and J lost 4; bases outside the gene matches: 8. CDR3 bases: TGTGCCAGCAGTCCACAGGGGTTGGGCACTGAAGCTTTCTTT. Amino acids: CASSPQGLGTEAFF.

CDR3 protein: CASSLIRGPEAFF. The CDR3 DNA reads as TGTGCCAGCAGTTTAATTAGGGGCCCTGAAGCTTTCTTT. This sequence joins TRBV27 and TRBJ1-1; D perhaps matches TRBD1 (5 bases). The CDR3 covers 13 residues. In germline, CDR1 is MNHEY, CDR2 SMNVEV (reference sequence). Trimming took off 2 bases at V and 6 bases at J, with 10 bases between the two ends.

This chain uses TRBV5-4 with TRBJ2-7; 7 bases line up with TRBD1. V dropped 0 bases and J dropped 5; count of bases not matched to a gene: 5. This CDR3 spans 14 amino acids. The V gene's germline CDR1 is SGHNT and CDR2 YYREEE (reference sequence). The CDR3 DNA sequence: TGTGCCAGCAGCTTGGCCTGGGACAGCAACGAGCAGTACTTC. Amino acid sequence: CASSLAWDSNEQYF.

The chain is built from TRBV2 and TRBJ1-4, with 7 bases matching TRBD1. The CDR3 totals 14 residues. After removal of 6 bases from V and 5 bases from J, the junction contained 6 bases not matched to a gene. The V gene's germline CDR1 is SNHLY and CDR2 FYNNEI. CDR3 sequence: CASRRDRVNEKLFF. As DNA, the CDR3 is TGTGCCAGCAGAAGGGACAGAGTAAATGAAAAACTGTTTTTT.

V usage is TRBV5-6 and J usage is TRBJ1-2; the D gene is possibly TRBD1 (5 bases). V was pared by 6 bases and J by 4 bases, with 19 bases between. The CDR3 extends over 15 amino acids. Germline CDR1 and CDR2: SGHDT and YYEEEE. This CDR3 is CASTPTGGGVYGYTF. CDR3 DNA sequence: TGTGCCAGCACCCCCACGGGCGGGGGGGTCTATGGCTACACCTTC.

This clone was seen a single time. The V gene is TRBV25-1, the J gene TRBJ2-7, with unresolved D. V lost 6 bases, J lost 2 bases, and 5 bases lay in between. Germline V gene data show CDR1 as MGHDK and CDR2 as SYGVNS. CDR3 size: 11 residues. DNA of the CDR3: TGTGCCAGCAGGCAGGCCTACGAGCAGTACTTC. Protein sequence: CASRQAYEQYF.